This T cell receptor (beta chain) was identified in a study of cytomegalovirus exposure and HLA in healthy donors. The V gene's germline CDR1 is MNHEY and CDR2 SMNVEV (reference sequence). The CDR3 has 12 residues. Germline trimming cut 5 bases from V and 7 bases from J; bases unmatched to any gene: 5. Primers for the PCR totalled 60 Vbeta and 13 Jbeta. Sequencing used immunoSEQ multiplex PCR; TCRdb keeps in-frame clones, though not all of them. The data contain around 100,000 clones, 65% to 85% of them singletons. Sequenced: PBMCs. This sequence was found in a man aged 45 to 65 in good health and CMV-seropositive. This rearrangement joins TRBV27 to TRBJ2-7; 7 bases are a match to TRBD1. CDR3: CASSTGQREQYF. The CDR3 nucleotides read TGTGCCAGCAGTACGGGACAGCGTGAGCAGTACTTC.